This TCR beta chain stems from a study of T cell responses to AZD1222 COVID-19 vaccine (dated by TCRdb to the early 2020s). About the study as a whole: Because spike-specific TCR depth and breadth did not differ between the two schedules, AZD1222 recipients who got a second dose at roughly 4 weeks were pooled with those who got a second dose at roughly 12 weeks. Enrollment into the trials was organized by age into subgroups of 18-55, 56-69 and 70-plus years, and those subgroups contained about 150, 27 and 61 TCR-sequenced participants, respectively. A total of just over 230 trial participants underwent TCR sequencing, of whom 207 received two doses of AZD1222 and roughly 25 received two doses of the MenACWY control vaccine.

The CDR3 regions of human TCRbeta chains were analyzed by immunosequencing. As for the original processing: TCRs in the repertoires were compared against a reference library of SARS-CoV-2-specific TCRs that had been generated with the MIRA antigen-specificity platform. Breadth was defined as the fraction of unique TCRs that were SARS-CoV-2-associated. Depth was defined as the fraction of total T cells that were SARS-CoV-2-associated. Using the MIRA data, each spike-specific TCR was mapped to the spike region that the TCR reacts to and placed in a CD4 or CD8 class. Log10-transformed breadth and depth values were compared by one-way ANOVA with Sidak's multiple comparisons tests. TCRdb re-hosts the immuneACCESS table, in-frame sequences only. Its copies lack some clones; in the studies checked, an unresolved V gene accounts for under half of them, and the cause for the rest is not known. For V, J and clone size, that table is used; D and trimming come from the DNA. In this sample the table shows around 110,000 clones, about 92% of which occur a single time. Of the sample, over 2.5% falls within the top ten clones.

The meaning of the sample's time point label: baseline before first vaccination. Samples from vaccinated people were obtained from the UK trials COV001 and COV002, which included a single-blind randomized controlled phase 2/3 trial of AZD1222 (ChAdOx1 nCoV-19) in healthy adults. For TCRbeta chain sequencing, PBMC samples from trial participants were taken at day 0 and at day 28 after the second dose. Results the study describes overall, beyond this receptor: Conclusions about previously exposed vaccinees are limited, since just five or six AZD1222 recipients were seropositive for SARS-CoV-2 at baseline. No day 14 peak-response samples were available, so repertoires were characterized only after the peak T cell response. Epitopes outside the regions mutated in the B.1.351 and B.1.1.7 variants were reportedly recognized by nearly half of the unique spike-specific TCRs. CD4 TCRs associated with the vaccine covered the entire spike protein, and the dominant responses were in regions 160-218 and 743-854. Most participants were white British and females outnumbered males, and the authors suggested that clonal diversity may have been underestimated. After two AZD1222 doses, spike-specific TCR breadth and depth were significantly higher than at day 0 and than in MenACWY recipients. In the small 56-69-year group, the increase in depth fell short of significance, most likely because of low power.

CDR1 and CDR2, per the germline V gene, are LGHNA and YNFKEQ. From the cysteine through the phenylalanine, the CDR3 covers 16 amino acids. Only CDR3 DNA is held: 48 bases, read in frame from base 1. V is trimmed back by 0 bases and J by 3 bases, and the junction contains 8 bases that no gene match accounts for. Concerning this clone itself: The specificity of this receptor is unknown. Base qualities are missing; no much larger clone stands one base away.

The V gene is TRBV4-2 and the J gene is TRBJ2-7, and TRBD2 aligns with 7 junction nucleotides. This receptor was identified in an adult in good health. This specimen consisted of peripheral blood, obtained on day 0 of AZD1222 vaccination. In nucleotide form, the sequence is TGTGCCAGCAGCCAAGATTTTGCGGGAGAGGGCTACGAGCAGTACTTC. This yields the protein CASSQDFAGEGYEQYF.